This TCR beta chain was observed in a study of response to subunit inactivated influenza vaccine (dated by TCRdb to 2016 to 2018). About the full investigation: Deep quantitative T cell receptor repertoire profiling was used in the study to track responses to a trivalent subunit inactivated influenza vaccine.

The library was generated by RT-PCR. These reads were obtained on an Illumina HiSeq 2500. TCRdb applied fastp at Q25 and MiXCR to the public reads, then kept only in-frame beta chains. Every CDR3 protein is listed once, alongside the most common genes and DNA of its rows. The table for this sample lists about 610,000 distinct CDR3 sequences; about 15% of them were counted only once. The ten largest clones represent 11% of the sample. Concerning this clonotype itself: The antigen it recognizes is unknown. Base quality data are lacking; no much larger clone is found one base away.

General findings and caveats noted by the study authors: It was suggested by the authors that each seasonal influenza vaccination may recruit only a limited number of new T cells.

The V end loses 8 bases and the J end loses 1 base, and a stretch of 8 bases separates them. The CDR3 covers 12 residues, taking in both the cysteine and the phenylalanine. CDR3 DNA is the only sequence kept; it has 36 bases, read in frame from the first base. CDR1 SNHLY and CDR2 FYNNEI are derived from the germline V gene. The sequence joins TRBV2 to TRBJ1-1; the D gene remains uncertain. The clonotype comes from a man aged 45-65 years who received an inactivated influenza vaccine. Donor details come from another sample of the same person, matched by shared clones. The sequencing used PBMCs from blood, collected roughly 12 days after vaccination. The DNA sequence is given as TGTGCCAGCGGTCGGCAGAACACTGAAGCTTTCTTT. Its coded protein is CASGRQNTEAFF.